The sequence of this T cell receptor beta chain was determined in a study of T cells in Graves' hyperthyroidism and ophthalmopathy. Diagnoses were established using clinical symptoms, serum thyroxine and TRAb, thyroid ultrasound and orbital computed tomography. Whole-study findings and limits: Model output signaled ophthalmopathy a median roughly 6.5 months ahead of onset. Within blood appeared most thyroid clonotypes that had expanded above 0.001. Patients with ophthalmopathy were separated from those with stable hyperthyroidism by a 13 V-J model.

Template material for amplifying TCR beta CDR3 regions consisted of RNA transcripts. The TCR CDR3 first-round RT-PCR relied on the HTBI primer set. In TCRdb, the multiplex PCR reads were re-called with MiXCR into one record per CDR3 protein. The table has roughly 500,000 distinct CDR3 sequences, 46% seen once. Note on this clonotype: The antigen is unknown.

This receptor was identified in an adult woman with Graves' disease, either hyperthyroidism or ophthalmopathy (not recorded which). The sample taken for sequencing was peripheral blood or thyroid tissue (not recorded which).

The DNA for the CDR3 is TGTGCCATCAGCCGACTAGCGGGGGGCACAGATACGCAGTATTTT. Translated: CAISRLAGGTDTQYF. The chain combines TRBV10-3 with TRBJ2-3, with 12 bases fitting TRBD2. CDR1 is ENHRY and CDR2 is SYGVKD in the germline V gene. V was pared by 6 bases and J by 1 base, with 2 bases of the junction left unmatched. The CDR3 consists of 15 residues.